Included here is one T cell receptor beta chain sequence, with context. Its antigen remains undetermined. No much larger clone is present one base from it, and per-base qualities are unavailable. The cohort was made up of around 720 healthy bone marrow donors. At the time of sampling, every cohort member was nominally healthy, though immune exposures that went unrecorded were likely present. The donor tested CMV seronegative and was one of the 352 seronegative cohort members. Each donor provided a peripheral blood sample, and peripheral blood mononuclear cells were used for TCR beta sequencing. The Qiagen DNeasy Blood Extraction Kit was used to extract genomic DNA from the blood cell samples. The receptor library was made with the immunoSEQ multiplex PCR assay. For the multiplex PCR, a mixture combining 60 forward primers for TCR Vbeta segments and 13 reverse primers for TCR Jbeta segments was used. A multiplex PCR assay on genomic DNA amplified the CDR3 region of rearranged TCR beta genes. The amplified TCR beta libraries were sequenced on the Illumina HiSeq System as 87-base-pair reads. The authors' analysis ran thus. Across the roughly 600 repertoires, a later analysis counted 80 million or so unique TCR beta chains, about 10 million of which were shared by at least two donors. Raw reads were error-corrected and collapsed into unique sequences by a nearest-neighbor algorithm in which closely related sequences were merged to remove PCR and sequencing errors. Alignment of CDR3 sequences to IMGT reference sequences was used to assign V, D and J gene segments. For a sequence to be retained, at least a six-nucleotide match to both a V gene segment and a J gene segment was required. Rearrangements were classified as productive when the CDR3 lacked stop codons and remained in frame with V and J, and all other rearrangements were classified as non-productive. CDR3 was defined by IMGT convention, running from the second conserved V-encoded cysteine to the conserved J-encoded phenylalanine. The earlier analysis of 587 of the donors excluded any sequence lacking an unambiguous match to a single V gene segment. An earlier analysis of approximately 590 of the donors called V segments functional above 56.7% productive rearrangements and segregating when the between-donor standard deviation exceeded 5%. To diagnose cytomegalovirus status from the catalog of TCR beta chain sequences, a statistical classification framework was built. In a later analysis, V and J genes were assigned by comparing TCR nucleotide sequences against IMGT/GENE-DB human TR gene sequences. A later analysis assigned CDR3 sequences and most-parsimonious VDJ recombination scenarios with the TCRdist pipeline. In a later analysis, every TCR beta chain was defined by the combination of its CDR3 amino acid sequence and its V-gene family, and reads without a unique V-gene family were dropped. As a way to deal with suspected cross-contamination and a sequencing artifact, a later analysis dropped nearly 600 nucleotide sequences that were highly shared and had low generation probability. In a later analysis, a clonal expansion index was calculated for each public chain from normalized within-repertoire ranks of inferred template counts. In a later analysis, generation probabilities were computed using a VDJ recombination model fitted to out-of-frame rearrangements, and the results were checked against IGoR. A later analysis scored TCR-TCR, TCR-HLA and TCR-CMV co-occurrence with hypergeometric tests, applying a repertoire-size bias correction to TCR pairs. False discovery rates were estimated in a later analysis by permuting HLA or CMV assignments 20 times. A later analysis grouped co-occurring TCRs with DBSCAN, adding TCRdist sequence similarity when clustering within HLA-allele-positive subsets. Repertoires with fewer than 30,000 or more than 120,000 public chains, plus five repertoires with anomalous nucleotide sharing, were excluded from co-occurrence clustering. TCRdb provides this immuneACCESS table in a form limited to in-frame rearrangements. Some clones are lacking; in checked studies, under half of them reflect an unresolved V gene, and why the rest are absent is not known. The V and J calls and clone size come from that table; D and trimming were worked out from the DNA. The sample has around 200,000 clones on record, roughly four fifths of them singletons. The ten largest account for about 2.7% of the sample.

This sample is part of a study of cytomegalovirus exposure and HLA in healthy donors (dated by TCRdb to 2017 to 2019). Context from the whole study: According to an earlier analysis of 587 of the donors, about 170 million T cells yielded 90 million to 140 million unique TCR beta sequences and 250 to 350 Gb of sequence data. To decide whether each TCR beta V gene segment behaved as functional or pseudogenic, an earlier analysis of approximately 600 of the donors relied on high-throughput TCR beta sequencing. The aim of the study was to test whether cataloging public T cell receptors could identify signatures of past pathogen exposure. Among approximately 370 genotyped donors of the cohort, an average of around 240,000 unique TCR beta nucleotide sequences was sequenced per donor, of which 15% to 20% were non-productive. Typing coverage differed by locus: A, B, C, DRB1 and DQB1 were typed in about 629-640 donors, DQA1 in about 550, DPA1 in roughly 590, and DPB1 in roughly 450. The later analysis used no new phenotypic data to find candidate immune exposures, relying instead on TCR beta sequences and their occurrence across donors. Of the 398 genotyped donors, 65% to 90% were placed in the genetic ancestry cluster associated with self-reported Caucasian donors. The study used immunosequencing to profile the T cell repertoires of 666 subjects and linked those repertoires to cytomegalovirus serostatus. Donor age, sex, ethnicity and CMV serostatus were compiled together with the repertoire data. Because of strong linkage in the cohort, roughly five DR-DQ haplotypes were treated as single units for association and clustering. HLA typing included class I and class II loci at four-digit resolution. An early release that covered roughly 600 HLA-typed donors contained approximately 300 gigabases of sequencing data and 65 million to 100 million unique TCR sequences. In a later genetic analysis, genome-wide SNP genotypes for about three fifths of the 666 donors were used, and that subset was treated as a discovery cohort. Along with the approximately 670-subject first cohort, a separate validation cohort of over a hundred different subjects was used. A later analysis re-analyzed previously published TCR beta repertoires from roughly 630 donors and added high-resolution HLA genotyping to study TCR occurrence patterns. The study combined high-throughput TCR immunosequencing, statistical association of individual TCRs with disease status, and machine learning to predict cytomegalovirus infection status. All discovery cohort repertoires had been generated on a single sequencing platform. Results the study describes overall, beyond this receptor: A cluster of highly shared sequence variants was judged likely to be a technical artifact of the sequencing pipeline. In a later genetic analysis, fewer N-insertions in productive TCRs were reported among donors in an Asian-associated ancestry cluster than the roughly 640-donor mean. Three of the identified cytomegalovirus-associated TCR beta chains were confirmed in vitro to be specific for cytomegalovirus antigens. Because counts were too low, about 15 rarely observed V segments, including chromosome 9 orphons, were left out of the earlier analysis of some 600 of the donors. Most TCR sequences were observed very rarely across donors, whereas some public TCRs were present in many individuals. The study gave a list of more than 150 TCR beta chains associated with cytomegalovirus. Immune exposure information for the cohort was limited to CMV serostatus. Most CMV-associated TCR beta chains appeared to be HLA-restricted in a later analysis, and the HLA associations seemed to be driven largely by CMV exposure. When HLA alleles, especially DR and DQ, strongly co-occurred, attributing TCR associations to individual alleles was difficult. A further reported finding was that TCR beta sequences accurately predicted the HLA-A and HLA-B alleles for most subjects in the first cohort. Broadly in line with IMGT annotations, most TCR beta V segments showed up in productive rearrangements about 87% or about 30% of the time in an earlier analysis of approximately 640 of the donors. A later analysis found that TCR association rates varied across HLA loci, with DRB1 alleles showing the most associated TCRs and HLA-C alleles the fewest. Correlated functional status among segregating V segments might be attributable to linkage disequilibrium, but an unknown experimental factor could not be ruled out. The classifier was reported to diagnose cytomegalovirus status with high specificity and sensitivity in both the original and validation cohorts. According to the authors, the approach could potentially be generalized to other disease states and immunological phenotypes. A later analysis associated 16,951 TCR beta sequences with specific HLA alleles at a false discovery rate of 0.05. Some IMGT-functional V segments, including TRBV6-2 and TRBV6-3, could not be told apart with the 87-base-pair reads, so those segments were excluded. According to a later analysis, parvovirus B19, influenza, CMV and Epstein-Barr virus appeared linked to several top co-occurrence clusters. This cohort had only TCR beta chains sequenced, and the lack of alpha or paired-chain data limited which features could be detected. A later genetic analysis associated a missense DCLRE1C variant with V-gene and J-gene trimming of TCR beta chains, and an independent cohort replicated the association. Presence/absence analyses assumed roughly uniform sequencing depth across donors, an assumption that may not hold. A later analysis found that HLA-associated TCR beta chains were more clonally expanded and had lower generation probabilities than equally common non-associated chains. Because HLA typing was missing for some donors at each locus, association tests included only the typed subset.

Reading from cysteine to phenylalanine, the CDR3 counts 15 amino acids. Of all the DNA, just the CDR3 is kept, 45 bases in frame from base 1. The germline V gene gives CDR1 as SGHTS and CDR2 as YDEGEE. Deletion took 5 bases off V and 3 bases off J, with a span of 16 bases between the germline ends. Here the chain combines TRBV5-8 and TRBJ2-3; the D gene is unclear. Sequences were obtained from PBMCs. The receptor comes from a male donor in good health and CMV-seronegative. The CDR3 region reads CASSSGSSGTDTQYF. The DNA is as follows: TGTGCCAGCAGTTCGGGTTCTTCGGGTACAGATACGCAGTATTTT.